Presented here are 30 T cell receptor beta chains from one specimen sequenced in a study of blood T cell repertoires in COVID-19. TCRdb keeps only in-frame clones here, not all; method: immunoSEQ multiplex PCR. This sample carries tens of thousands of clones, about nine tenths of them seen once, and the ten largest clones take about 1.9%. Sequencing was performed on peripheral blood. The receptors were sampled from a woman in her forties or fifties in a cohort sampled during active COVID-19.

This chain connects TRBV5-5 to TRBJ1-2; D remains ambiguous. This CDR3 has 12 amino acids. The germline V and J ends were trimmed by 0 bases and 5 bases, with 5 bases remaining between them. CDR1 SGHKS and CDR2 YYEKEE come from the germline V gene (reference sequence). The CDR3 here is CASSLGLYGYTF. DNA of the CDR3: TGTGCCAGCAGCTTGGGGCTTTATGGCTACACCTTC.

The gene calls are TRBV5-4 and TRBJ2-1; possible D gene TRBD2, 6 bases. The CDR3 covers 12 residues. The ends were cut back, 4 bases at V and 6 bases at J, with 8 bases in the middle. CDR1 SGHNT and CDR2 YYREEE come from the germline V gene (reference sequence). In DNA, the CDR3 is TGTGCCAGCAGCCCGACTAGCAATGAGCAGTTCTTC. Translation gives CASSPTSNEQFF.

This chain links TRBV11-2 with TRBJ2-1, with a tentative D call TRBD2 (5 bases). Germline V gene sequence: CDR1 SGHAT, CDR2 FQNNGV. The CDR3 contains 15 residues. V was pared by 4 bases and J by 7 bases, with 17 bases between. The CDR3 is CASSSLKGVVNEQFF. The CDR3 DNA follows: TGTGCCAGCAGCTCCTTAAAGGGAGTCGTGAATGAGCAGTTCTTC. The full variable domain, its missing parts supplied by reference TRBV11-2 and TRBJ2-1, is EAGVAQSPRYKIIEKRQSVAFWCNPISGHATLYWYQQILGQGPKLLIQFQNNGVVDDSQLPKDRFSAERLKGVDSTLKIQPAKLEDSAVYLCASSSLKGVVNEQFFGPGTRLTVL.

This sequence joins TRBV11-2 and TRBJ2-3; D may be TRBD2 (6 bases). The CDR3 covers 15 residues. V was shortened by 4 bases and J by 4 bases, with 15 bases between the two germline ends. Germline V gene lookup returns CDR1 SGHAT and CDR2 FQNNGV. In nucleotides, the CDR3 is TGTGCCAGCAGCTGGTCACCGCGGGGTCCAGATACGCAGTATTTT. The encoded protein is CASSWSPRGPDTQYF.

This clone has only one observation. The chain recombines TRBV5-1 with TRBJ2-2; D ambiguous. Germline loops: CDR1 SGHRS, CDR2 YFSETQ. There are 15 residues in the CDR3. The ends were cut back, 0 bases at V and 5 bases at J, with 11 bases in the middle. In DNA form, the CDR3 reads TGCGCCAGCAGCTTGGTCGGGTGGAATACCGGGGAGCTGTTTTTT. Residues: CASSLVGWNTGELFF.

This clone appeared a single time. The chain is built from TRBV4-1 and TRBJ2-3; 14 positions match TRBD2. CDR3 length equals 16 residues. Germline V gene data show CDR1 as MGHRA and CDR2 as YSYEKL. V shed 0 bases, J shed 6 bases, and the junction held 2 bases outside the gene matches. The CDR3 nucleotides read TGCGCCAGCAGCCAAGATAGACTAGCGGGGGGGGATACGCAGTATTTT. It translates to CASSQDRLAGGDTQYF.

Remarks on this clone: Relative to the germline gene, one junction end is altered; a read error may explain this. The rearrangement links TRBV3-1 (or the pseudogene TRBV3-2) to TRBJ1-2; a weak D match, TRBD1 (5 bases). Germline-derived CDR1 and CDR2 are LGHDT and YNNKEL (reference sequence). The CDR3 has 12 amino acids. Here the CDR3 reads CASSQGNRLGDF. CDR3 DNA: TGTGCCAGCAGCCAAGGTAACCGTCTAGGGGACTTC.

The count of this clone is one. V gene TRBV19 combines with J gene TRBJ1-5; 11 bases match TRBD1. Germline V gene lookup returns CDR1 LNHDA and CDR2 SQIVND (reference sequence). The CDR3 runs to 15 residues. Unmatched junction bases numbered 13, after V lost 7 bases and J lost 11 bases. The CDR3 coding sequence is TGTGCCAGTACTCGGGACAGGGGGGTAAGTGGGGCCCAGCATTTT. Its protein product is CASTRDRGVSGAQHF.

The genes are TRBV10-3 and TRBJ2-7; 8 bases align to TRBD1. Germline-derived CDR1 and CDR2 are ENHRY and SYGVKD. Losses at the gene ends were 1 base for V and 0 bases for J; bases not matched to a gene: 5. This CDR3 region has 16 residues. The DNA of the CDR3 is TGTGCCATCAGTGAGTTGGGGACAGGACACTCCTACGAGCAGTACTTC. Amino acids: CAISELGTGHSYEQYF.

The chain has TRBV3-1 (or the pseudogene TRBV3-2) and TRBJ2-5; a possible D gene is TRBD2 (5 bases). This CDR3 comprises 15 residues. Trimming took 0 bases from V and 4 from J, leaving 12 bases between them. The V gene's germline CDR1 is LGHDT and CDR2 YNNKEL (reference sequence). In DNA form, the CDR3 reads TGTGCCAGCAGCCAAGATCCGGGGAGCGGAGAGACCCAGTACTTC. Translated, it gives CASSQDPGSGETQYF.

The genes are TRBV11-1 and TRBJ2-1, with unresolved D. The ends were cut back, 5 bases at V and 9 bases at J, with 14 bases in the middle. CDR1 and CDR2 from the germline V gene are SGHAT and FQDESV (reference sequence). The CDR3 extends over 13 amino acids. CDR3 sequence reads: CASSPVGSGEQFF. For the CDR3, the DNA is TGTGCCAGCAGCCCGGTCGGGTCTGGTGAGCAGTTCTTC.

The DNA of the CDR3 is TGTGCCAGCAGCTCCCGGACAGGGGATGGCTACACCTTC. It yields the protein CASSSRTGDGYTF. This chain connects TRBV13 to TRBJ1-2, with 9 bases identical to TRBD1. Germline V gene data show CDR1 as PRHDT and CDR2 as FYEKMQ (reference sequence). CDR3 length: 13 amino acids. After removal of 4 bases from V and 6 bases from J, the junction contained 3 bases not matched to a gene.

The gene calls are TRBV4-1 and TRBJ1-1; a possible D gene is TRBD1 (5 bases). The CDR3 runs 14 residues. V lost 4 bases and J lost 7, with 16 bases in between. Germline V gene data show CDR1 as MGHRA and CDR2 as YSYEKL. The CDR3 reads CASSRRLGTDEAFF. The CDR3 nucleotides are TGCGCCAGCAGCCGAAGACTCGGGACTGATGAAGCTTTCTTT.

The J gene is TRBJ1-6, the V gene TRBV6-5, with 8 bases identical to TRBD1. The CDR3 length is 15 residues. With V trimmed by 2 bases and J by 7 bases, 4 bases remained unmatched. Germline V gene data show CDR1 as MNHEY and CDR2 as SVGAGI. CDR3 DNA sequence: TGTGCCAGCAGTTACCAACAGGGGGGCAATTCACCCCTCCACTTT. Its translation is CASSYQQGGNSPLHF.

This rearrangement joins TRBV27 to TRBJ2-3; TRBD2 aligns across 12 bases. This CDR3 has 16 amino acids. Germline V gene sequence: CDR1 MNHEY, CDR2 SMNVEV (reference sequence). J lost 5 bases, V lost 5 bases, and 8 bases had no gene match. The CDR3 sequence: CASSPDLAGGRDTQYF. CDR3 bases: TGTGCCAGCAGTCCTGATCTAGCGGGGGGGAGAGATACGCAGTATTTT.

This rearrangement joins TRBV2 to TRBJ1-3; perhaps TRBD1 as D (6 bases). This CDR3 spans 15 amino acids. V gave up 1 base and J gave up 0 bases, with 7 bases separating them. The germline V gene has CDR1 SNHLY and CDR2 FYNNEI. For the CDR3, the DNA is TGTGCCAGCAGTGAAGACAGGGTCTCTGGAAACACCATATATTTT. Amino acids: CASSEDRVSGNTIYF.

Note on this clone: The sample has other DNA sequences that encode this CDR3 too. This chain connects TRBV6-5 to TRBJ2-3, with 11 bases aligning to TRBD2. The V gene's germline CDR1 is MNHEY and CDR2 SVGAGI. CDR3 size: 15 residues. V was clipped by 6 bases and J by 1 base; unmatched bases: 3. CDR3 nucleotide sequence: TGTGCCAGCAGATCGGGACTAGCGGGCACAGATACGCAGTATTTT. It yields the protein CASRSGLAGTDTQYF.

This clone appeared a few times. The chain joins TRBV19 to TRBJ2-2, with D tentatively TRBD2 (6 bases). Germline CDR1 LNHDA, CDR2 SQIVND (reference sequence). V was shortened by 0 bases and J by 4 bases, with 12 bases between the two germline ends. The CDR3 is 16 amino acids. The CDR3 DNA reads TGTGCCAGTAGTATAGATCCCGGGAGAGCCACCGGGGAGCTGTTTTTT. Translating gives CASSIDPGRATGELFF.

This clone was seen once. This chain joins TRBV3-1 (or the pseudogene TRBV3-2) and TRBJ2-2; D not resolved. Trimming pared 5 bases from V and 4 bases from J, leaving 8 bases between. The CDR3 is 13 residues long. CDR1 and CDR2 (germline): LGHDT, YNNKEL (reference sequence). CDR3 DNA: TGTGCCAGCAGCTCTCAGGTCACCGGGGAGCTGTTTTTT. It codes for CASSSQVTGELFF.

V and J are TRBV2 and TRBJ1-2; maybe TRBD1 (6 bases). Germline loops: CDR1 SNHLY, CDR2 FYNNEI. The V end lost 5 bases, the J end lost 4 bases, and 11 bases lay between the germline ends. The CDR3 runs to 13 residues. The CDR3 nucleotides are TGTGCCAGCAGTCGGACAGACTCCTATGGCTACACCTTC. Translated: CASSRTDSYGYTF.

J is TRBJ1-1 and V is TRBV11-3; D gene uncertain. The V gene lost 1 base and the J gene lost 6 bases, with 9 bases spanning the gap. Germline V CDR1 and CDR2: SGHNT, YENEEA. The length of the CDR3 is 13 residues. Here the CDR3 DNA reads TGTGCCAGCAGCTTAGGGCGGGCCGCTGAAGCTTTCTTT. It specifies CASSLGRAAEAFF. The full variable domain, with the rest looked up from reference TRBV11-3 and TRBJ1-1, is EAGVVQSPRYKIIEKKQPVAFWCNPISGHNTLYWYLQNLGQGPELLIRYENEEAVDDSQLPKDRFSAERLKGVDSTLKIQPAELGDSAVYLCASSLGRAAEAFFGQGTRLTVV.

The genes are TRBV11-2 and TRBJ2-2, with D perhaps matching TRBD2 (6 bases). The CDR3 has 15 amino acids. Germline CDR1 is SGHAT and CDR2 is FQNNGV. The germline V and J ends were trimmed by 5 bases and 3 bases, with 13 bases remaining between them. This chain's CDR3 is CASSHGGAHTGELFF. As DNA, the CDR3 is TGTGCCAGCAGCCACGGCGGGGCTCACACCGGGGAGCTGTTTTTT.

CDR3 DNA: TGTGCCAGCAGCTCCCCCCACCTGCGGGAGGGCGGGACCGGGGAGCTGTTTTTT. It yields the protein CASSSPHLREGGTGELFF. The gene calls are TRBV7-9 and TRBJ2-2, with TRBD2 matching over 9 bases. The CDR3 consists of 18 residues. The V gene's germline CDR1 is SEHNR and CDR2 FQNEAQ (reference sequence). V was clipped by 4 bases and J by 5 bases; unmatched bases: 14. The entire variable domain, with the rest obtained from reference TRBV7-9 and TRBJ2-2, is as follows: DTGVSQNPRHKITKRGQNVTFRCDPISEHNRLYWYRQTLGQGPEFLTYFQNEAQLEKSRLLSDRFSAERPKGSFSTLEIQRTEQGDSAMYLCASSSPHLREGGTGELFFGEGSRLTVL.

The CDR3 protein is CASRDRGRAEQYF. The DNA for the CDR3 is TGTGCCAGCAGGGACAGGGGGCGGGCCGAGCAGTACTTC. The chain joins TRBV6-5 to TRBJ2-7, with 11 nucleotides matching TRBD1. Trimming at V came to 6 bases and at J to 6 bases, leaving 4 bases not matched to a gene. Germline CDR1 and CDR2: MNHEY and SVGAGI. The CDR3 is 13 residues long.

The CDR3 DNA sequence: TGTGCCAGCAAGGGACTGATGCCGGGAACAGAAGCTTTCTTT. Residues: CASKGLMPGTEAFF. This chain uses TRBV28 with TRBJ1-1; D might be TRBD1 (5 bases). Germline CDR1 is MDHEN and CDR2 is SYDVKM. The CDR3 has 14 residues. Trimming removed 7 bases from V and 8 bases from J, with 20 bases in between.

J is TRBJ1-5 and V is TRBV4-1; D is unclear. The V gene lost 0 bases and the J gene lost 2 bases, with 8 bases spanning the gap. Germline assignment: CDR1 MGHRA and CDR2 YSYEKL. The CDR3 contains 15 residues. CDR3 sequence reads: CASSQEVGGNQPQHF. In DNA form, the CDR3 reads TGCGCCAGCAGCCAAGAGGTCGGAGGCAATCAGCCCCAGCATTTT.

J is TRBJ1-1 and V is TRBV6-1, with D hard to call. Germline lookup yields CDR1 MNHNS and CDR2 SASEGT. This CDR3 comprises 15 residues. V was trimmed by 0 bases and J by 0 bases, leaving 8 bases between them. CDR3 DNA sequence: TGTGCCAGCAGTGAAGCGATGGGCCTGAACACTGAAGCTTTCTTT. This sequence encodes CASSEAMGLNTEAFF.

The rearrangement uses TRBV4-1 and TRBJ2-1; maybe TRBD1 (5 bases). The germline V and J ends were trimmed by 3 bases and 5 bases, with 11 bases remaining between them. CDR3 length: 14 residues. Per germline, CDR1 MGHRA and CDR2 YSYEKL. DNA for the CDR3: TGCGCCAGCAGCCATCCGTCAGGGAACAATGAGCAGTTCTTC. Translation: CASSHPSGNNEQFF.

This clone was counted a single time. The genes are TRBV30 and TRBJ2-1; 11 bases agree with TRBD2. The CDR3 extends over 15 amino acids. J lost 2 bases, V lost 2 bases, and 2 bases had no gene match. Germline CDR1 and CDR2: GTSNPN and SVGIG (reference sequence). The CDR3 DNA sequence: TGTGCCTGGAGTACTAGCGGGGGACCCTACAATGAGCAGTTCTTC. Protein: CAWSTSGGPYNEQFF.

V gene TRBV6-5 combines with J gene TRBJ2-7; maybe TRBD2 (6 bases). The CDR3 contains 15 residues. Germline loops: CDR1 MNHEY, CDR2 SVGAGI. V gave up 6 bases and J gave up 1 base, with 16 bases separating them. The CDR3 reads CASRRPSRGSYEQYF. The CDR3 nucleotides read TGTGCCAGCAGAAGACCCTCGCGGGGATCCTACGAGCAGTACTTC.